A single sample is the source of the 3 T cell receptor beta chains below, sequenced in a study of blood T cells in healthy people across ages. Next came a second PCR, run for about 6 to 12 cycles, which used a sample-barcoded 5' primer along with a J-beta primer mix. MiXCR, applied by TCRdb to the 5' RACE reads, yields one record per CDR3 protein. The table records approximately 940,000 distinct CDR3 sequences, 45% to 50% of them present only once. The sample consisted of blood. Receptors originate from a man younger than 45 in good health.

This chain links TRBV4-1 with TRBJ2-7, with 8 nucleotides matching TRBD1. The last part of the DNA fits TRBJ2-5 better; the J call may be wrong. Germline V lookup: CDR1 MGHRA, CDR2 YSYEKL. CDR3 length: 15 residues. The CDR3 nucleotides read TGCGCCAGCAGCCAAACCAGGGGGCGGGGAGAGACCCAGTACTTC. It is translated as CASSQTRGRGETQYF.

This clonotype was picked up many times. The chain links TRBV6-5 to TRBJ2-3; 7 bases are a match to TRBD1. Unmatched junction bases numbered 7, after V lost 7 bases and J lost 0 bases. This CDR3 has 15 residues. Germline V gives CDR1 MNHEY, CDR2 SVGAGI. CDR3 in amino acids: CASTWGQLSTDTQYF. DNA for the CDR3: TGTGCCAGCACCTGGGGACAGCTAAGCACAGATACGCAGTATTTT.

This rearrangement joins TRBV6-2 or TRBV6-3 to TRBJ1-5; possible D gene TRBD1, 5 bases. The CDR3 runs to 14 residues. Deletions cut 6 bases from V and 8 bases from J, with 17 bases between. Germline assignment: CDR1 MNHEY and CDR2 SVGEGT. CDR3 sequence reads: CASSRRQGIKPQHF. The CDR3 DNA reads TGTGCCAGCAGCCGTCGCCAGGGAATAAAGCCCCAGCATTTT.